What follows is one T cell receptor beta chain and its context. This specimen comes from a study of CD8 T cells in Susac syndrome. Random-hexamer reverse transcription was applied to roughly 0.5 to 1 ug RNA. Across 54 Vbeta and 13 Jbeta, TCR beta CDR3 was amplified with immunoSEQ multiplex PCR. Via MiXCR, TCRdb re-called the immunoSEQ multiplex PCR reads, giving one row per CDR3 protein. The data show more than 200,000 distinct CDR3 sequences, 92% seen once. Blood CD8+ and CD4+ T cells underwent high-throughput TCR beta sequencing. Treatment-naive patients with stable or active relapsing-remitting disease served as multiple sclerosis controls. Both CD4+ and CD8+ T cells were negatively isolated, and TEMRA cells underwent FACS enrichment. The germline CDR1 and CDR2 sequences are SGHTA and FQGNSA. Deletions cut 0 bases from V and 6 bases from J, with 5 bases between. The CDR3 extends over 13 amino acids.

The sequence derives from a human donor with multiple sclerosis. The genes are TRBV7-2 and TRBJ2-2; no definite D call. Material: CD8+ T cells from PBMCs. CDR3 nucleotides: TGTGCCAGCAGCTTAGCCGGTCCCGGGGAGCTGTTTTTT. Amino acid sequence: CASSLAGPGELFF.